A selection of T cell receptor beta chains follows, all from one sample in a study of vaccination effects on CD4 cells after COVID-19. Libraries were prepared by immunoSEQ multiplex PCR; TCRdb keeps only in-frame clonotypes and omits some of them. Of tens of thousands of clones listed, about four fifths were seen once; the top ten hold under 5.5%. Their antigen targets remain unknown. The starting material was CD4+ T cells from PBMCs cultured without peptide, obtained after COVID-19 vaccination. Source of these receptors: a human donor who had a prior SARS-CoV-2 infection. The CDR3 runs from the conserved cysteine through the conserved F or W. The D gene is left open where the match is weak. For some rows the clone size is stated as once, few or many, or as a class when expanded; others skip it.

CASSARLAGKSSTDTQYF	TGTGCCAGCAGCGCCCGACTAGCGGGAAAGTCTAGCACAGATACGCAGTATTTT	TRBD2	-	TRBJ2-3	TRBV4-2
CASSLDLGRGRRTIYF	TGTGCCAGCAGCTTAGACTTAGGCAGGGGGCGTCGCACCATATATTTT	TRBD1	-	TRBJ1-3	TRBV7-9
CASSLEIGGRGEEKLFF	TGCGCCAGCAGCTTGGAGATCGGGGGGCGCGGGGAAGAAAAACTGTTTTTT	-	-	TRBJ1-4	TRBV5-1
CAWSYGNNQPQHF	TGTGCCTGGAGTTACGGAAACAATCAGCCCCAGCATTTT	-	-	TRBJ1-5	TRBV30
CASSPLGFQETQYF	TGTGCCAGCTCACCACTAGGATTCCAAGAGACCCAGTACTTC	-	-	TRBJ2-5	TRBV18
CASSYRALFTEAFF	TGTGCCAGCAGTTACAGGGCTCTTTTCACTGAAGCTTTCTTT	-	-	TRBJ1-1	TRBV6-5
CASSLGTGGLGYGYTF	TGTGCCAGCAGCCTAGGGACAGGGGGCCTCGGCTATGGCTACACCTTC	TRBD1	once	TRBJ1-2	TRBV7-2
CASSFRTAAPEAFF	TGCGCCAGCAGCTTCAGGACAGCGGCACCTGAAGCTTTCTTT	-	once	TRBJ1-1	TRBV5-1
CASSLEGRHNTEAFF	TGCGCCAGCAGCTTGGAGGGACGGCATAACACTGAAGCTTTCTTT	-	-	TRBJ1-1	TRBV5-1
CASSQSGHLDGYTF	TGCGCCAGCAGTCAATCGGGACATTTAGATGGCTACACCTTC	-	-	TRBJ1-2	TRBV23-1
CASRPILSGQETQYF	TGCGCCAGCAGACCCATCCTTAGCGGACAAGAGACCCAGTACTTC	-	-	TRBJ2-5	TRBV5-1
CASSSRGQVNTEAFF	TGTGCCAGCAGCTCTCGGGGACAGGTGAACACTGAAGCTTTCTTT	TRBD1	-	TRBJ1-1	TRBV7-8
CASSDGQGRNEQFF	TGTGCCAGCAGTGACGGCCAGGGGAGGAATGAGCAGTTCTTC	-	-	TRBJ2-1	TRBV2
CASSFRGENTEAFF	TGTGCCAGCAGCTTCCGCGGGGAGAACACTGAAGCTTTCTTT	-	-	TRBJ1-1	TRBV11-1
CASREGGTSEKLFF	TGTGCCAGTAGAGAAGGGGGTACTAGTGAAAAACTGTTTTTT	-	-	TRBJ1-4	TRBV19
CASSLWGPEETQYF	TGTGCCAGCAGCTTGTGGGGACCAGAAGAGACCCAGTACTTC	-	-	TRBJ2-5	TRBV7-9
CASSAGSYSGNTIYF	TGTGCCAGCAGCGCGGGGAGCTACTCTGGAAACACCATATATTTT	-	-	TRBJ1-3	TRBV6-5
CASSQEGETQYF	TGTGCCAGCAGCCAAGAAGGAGAGACCCAGTACTTC	-	-	TRBJ2-5	TRBV4-2
CSASKGPGELFF	TGCAGTGCTAGTAAGGGTCCCGGGGAGCTGTTTTTT	-	-	TRBJ2-2	TRBV20-1